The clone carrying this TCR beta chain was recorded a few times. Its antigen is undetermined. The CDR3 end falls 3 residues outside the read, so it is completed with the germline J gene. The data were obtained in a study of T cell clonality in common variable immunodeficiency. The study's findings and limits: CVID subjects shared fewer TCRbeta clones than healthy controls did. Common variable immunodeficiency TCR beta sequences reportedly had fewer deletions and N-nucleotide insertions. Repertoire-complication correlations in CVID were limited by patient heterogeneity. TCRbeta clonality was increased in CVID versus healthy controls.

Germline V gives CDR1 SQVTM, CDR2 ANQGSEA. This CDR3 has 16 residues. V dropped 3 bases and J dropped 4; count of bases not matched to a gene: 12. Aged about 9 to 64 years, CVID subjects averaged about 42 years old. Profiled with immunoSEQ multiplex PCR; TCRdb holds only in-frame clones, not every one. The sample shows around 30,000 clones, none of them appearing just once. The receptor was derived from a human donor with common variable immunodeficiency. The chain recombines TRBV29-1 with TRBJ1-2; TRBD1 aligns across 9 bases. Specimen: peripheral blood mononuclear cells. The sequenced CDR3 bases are TGCAGCGTTGACTTCCGGACAGGGGAAGGGGTCTATGGC. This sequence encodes CSVDFRTGEGVYG. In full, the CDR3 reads CSVDFRTGEGVYGYTF.